This TCR beta chain originates from a study of blood T cell repertoires in COVID-19 (dated by TCRdb to about 2020). About the full investigation: The collaborator samples originated in the United States, Italy and Spain and spanned the acute and convalescent phases of COVID-19. The samples were drawn from two sources: the first 160 participants of the ongoing ImmuneRACE study, and over 1,000 subjects contributed by 6 global collaborators. The repertoires were made available in a free public database intended to serve as a resource for research on the immune response to SARS-CoV-2. Where available, HLA class I and class II types were taken from metadata supplied by the sample provider and were not determined by assay-based typing. The material from the prospective study consisted of cDNA or gDNA derived from T cells, B-cell-depleted T cells, or PBMCs. Subjects who had been exposed to COVID-19, were actively infected with it, or had recovered from it provided the deeply sampled blood TCRbeta repertoires that made up the dataset. Sample metadata almost always included a de-identified subject ID, COVID-19 status, age in years and sex.

TCRbeta CDR3 regions were amplified from genomic DNA by means of the immunoSEQ Assay, a bias-controlled multiplex PCR. The published analysis was carried out like this. The number of nucleated cells in each sample was estimated from the amplification of reference gene primers within the assay. To quantify the absolute abundance of each unique TCRbeta CDR3 rearrangement, sequence reads were collapsed and filtered. For each sample, productive Simpson clonality was calculated as the square root of Simpson's diversity index over productive rearrangements. In TCRdb, the immuneACCESS table is reduced to in-frame sequences with V and J assigned. These tables do not hold every clone; where another copy was compared, an unresolved V gene accounts for under half, and the others remain unexplained. Clonal size and the V and J genes are those of that table, whereas D and trimming came from the DNA. The sample has about 490,000 clones on record, 80% to 90% of them singletons. Roughly 3.2% of the sample is taken by the ten largest.

Whole blood was collected in K2EDTA tubes by collaborating institutions according to the institutions' own protocols. For TCRbeta analysis, collaborators shipped samples as frozen whole blood, isolated PBMCs, or DNA extracted from either of those sample types. About this clone: What antigen it recognizes has not been identified. No much larger clonotype is one base removed from it; base qualities were not supplied.

Trimming accounts for 2 bases at V and 3 bases at J, while the number of junction bases matched to no gene is 5. Spanning cysteine to phenylalanine, the CDR3 consists of 16 amino acids. Just CDR3 DNA is preserved here, 48 bases in frame from base 1. Based on the germline V gene, the CDR1 and CDR2 sequences are SGDLS and YYNGEE. Broader findings and caveats from the paper: Clinical and demographic metadata were provided uncurated, with the amount varying by source and participant.

The TCR sequence derives from a human donor in a cohort sampled during active COVID-19. In this chain, TRBV9 is recombined with TRBJ1-3, with 10 junctional bases fitting TRBD1. The sequencing sample was made of peripheral blood. The sequenced DNA is TGTGCCAGCAGCGTCGACAGGGGGCTACGTGGAAACACCATATATTTT. This translates into CASSVDRGLRGNTIYF.